This T cell receptor beta chain came from a study of graft-versus-host responses after intestinal transplantation. Study observations and caveats: GvH clones detected in recipient marrow included some appearing first in ileum or blood.

On this clone: Its target is not known.

Clones were sequenced by immunoSEQ multiplex PCR, and TCRdb holds only the in-frame ones, with some missing. The data hold tens of thousands of clones, with about 95% observed a single time. The origin of this receptor is a human patient who received an intestinal transplant, so some T cells may come from the graft donor. The material was PBMCs, obtained about 350 days after intestinal transplant.

The CDR3 DNA sequence: TGTGCCAGCAGTTCGGCCAGGTTATCGTCGAGGGCTTTCTTT. It translates to CASSSARLSSRAFF. The chain employs TRBV6-5 and TRBJ1-1; D not resolved. The germline V and J ends were trimmed by 4 bases and 11 bases, with 20 bases remaining between them. This CDR3 has 14 amino acids. The V gene's germline CDR1 is MNHEY and CDR2 SVGAGI.